This entry features one TCR beta chain sequence. The antigen remains unidentified. This sample is drawn from a study of T cells in narcolepsy. Here immunoSEQ multiplex PCR was the method, and the copy in TCRdb shows in-frame clones only, minus some. Altogether around 32,000 clones are present, roughly four fifths being singletons, with the ten largest covering roughly 0.68%. The CDR3 covers 14 residues. Germline CDR1 reads ENHRY; CDR2 reads SYGVKD. V gave up 2 bases and J gave up 7 bases, with 9 bases separating them. Points from the study as a whole: Same-patient CSF and blood CD4+ T cell clonotypes included HCRT-specific and TRIB2-specific autoreactive ones.

The clonotype originates from a human donor in good health. This chain joins TRBV10-3 and TRBJ1-6; D may be TRBD1 (5 bases). The specimen was memory (CD45RA-) CD4+ T cells from blood. CDR3 nucleotide sequence: TGTGCCATCAGTGAGGGGGCTCGGAATTCACCCCTCCACTTT. Its translation: CAISEGARNSPLHF.